This is a list of T cell receptor beta chains from one sample in a study of Ad26.COV2.S vaccination and SARS-CoV-2 variants. TCRdb's table, derived via immunoSEQ multiplex PCR, lists solely in-frame clones and lacks some. The repertoire holds some 400,000 clones, around 89% seen once, with under 2% in the top ten. Sequenced material: peripheral blood, taken in a trial of Ad26.COV2.S vaccine versus placebo. The origin of the receptors is a person between 18 and 65 years old who received the Ad26.COV2.S COVID-19 vaccine or a placebo. CDR3s include the opening cysteine and the closing phenylalanine or tryptophan. The D gene is left open where the match is weak. Some rows have no size entry. The others give once, few or many, or a class for an expanded clone.

d_gene: .; j_gene: TRBJ2-3; abundance: .; v_gene: TRBV30; len: 14; CDR3aa: CAWSVGGSSYTQYF; CDR3nt: TGTGCCTGGAGTGTAGGGGGGAGTTCATATACGCAGTATTTT
d_gene: TRBD2; j_gene: TRBJ2-7; abundance: once; v_gene: TRBV6-6; len: 19; CDR3aa: CASSFAGTSGQVSSYEQYF; CDR3nt: TGTGCCAGCAGCTTTGCCGGGACTAGCGGGCAGGTTAGCTCCTACGAGCAGTACTTC
d_gene: TRBD2; j_gene: TRBJ2-3; abundance: once; v_gene: TRBV11-2; len: 14; CDR3aa: CASSPGTSADTQYF; CDR3nt: TGTGCCAGCAGCCCAGGGACTAGCGCGGATACGCAGTATTTT
d_gene: TRBD2; j_gene: TRBJ2-2; abundance: .; v_gene: TRBV11-3; len: 15; CDR3aa: CASSSSGRMGGELFF; CDR3nt: TGTGCCAGCAGCTCCAGCGGGAGGATGGGCGGGGAGCTGTTTTTT
d_gene: TRBD1; j_gene: TRBJ1-2; abundance: .; v_gene: TRBV28; len: 14; CDR3aa: CASSFGGTGGKWTF; CDR3nt: TGTGCCAGCAGTTTCGGTGGGACAGGGGGCAAATGGACCTTC
d_gene: .; j_gene: TRBJ2-3; abundance: once; v_gene: TRBV6-5; len: 14; CDR3aa: CASSPMGGTDTQYF; CDR3nt: TGTGCCAGCAGTCCGATGGGGGGCACAGATACGCAGTATTTT
d_gene: TRBD2; j_gene: TRBJ2-1; abundance: few; v_gene: TRBV5-1; len: 16; CDR3aa: CASRKGLARMGNEQFF; CDR3nt: TGCGCCAGCAGGAAGGGACTAGCGAGGATGGGGAATGAGCAGTTCTTC
d_gene: TRBD2; j_gene: TRBJ2-2; abundance: .; v_gene: TRBV19; len: 17; CDR3aa: CASSKHREAENTGELFF; CDR3nt: TGTGCCAGTAGTAAACACCGGGAGGCCGAGAACACCGGGGAGCTGTTTTTT
d_gene: TRBD1; j_gene: TRBJ1-2; abundance: .; v_gene: TRBV25-1; len: 15; CDR3aa: CASSASGTGVAGYTF; CDR3nt: TGTGCCAGCAGTGCCTCCGGGACAGGGGTTGCTGGCTACACCTTC
d_gene: .; j_gene: TRBJ1-2; abundance: once; v_gene: TRBV5-6; len: 14; CDR3aa: CASSSRTGSYGYTF; CDR3nt: TGTGCCAGCAGCTCGAGAACAGGGAGCTATGGCTACACCTTC
d_gene: .; j_gene: TRBJ2-3; abundance: .; v_gene: TRBV6-5; len: 12; CDR3aa: CASSPSTDTQYF; CDR3nt: TGTGCCAGCAGTCCTAGCACAGATACGCAGTATTTT
d_gene: .; j_gene: TRBJ2-1; abundance: .; v_gene: TRBV9; len: 15; CDR3aa: CASSVATGPGNEQFF; CDR3nt: TGTGCCAGCAGCGTAGCTACGGGTCCTGGCAATGAGCAGTTCTTC
d_gene: TRBD2; j_gene: TRBJ2-3; abundance: .; v_gene: TRBV5-4; len: 16; CDR3aa: CASSRTSGRATDTQYF; CDR3nt: TGTGCCAGCAGCCGGACTAGCGGGAGGGCAACAGATACGCAGTATTTT
d_gene: TRBD2; j_gene: TRBJ2-7; abundance: .; v_gene: TRBV6-5; len: 15; CDR3aa: CASSRGGDPDYEQYF; CDR3nt: TGTGCCAGCAGCCGGGGGGGAGATCCCGACTACGAGCAGTACTTC
d_gene: .; j_gene: TRBJ2-7; abundance: .; v_gene: TRBV7-8; len: 16; CDR3aa: CASSLAHLPGRYEQYF; CDR3nt: TGTGCCAGCAGCTTAGCCCACCTGCCGGGACGCTACGAGCAGTACTTC
d_gene: TRBD1; j_gene: TRBJ1-1; abundance: .; v_gene: TRBV19; len: 15; CDR3aa: CASSTGTGGRTEAFF; CDR3nt: TGTGCCAGTAGTACAGGGACAGGGGGCAGAACTGAAGCTTTCTTT
d_gene: TRBD1; j_gene: TRBJ1-4; abundance: .; v_gene: TRBV5-1; len: 15; CDR3aa: CASSLGGQSNEKLFF; CDR3nt: TGCGCCAGCAGCTTGGGGGGACAGAGTAATGAAAAACTGTTTTTT
d_gene: .; j_gene: TRBJ2-2; abundance: .; v_gene: TRBV3-1/TRBV3-2; len: 14; CDR3aa: CASSQRQNTGELFF; CDR3nt: TGTGCCAGCAGCCAACGCCAGAACACCGGGGAGCTGTTTTTT
d_gene: .; j_gene: TRBJ1-1; abundance: .; v_gene: TRBV6-2/TRBV6-3; len: 13; CDR3aa: CASSSEGRTEAFF; CDR3nt: TGTGCCAGCAGTTCTGAGGGGAGGACTGAAGCTTTCTTT
d_gene: .; j_gene: TRBJ2-5; abundance: few; v_gene: TRBV7-2; len: 14; CDR3aa: CASSFEQTGETQYF; CDR3nt: TGTGCCAGCAGCTTCGAGCAGACTGGAGAGACCCAGTACTTC
d_gene: .; j_gene: TRBJ2-5; abundance: .; v_gene: TRBV4-2; len: 12; CDR3aa: CASKTAPETQYF; CDR3nt: TGTGCCAGCAAAACGGCGCCAGAGACCCAGTACTTC
d_gene: .; j_gene: TRBJ2-3; abundance: .; v_gene: TRBV5-1; len: 15; CDR3aa: CASSLDGGPTDTQYF; CDR3nt: TGCGCCAGCAGCTTGGACGGCGGCCCCACAGATACGCAGTATTTT
d_gene: .; j_gene: TRBJ1-4; abundance: .; v_gene: TRBV3-1/TRBV3-2; len: 16; CDR3aa: CASSPAREVRAEKLFF; CDR3nt: TGTGCCAGCAGCCCGGCAAGGGAAGTAAGGGCTGAAAAACTGTTTTTT
d_gene: .; j_gene: TRBJ1-2; abundance: .; v_gene: TRBV5-1; len: 15; CDR3aa: CASSMPDRGGYGYTF; CDR3nt: TGCGCCAGCAGCATGCCGGACCGCGGCGGGTATGGCTACACCTTC
d_gene: .; j_gene: TRBJ2-7; abundance: .; v_gene: TRBV20-1; len: 11; CDR3aa: CSASRVLEQYF; CDR3nt: TGCAGTGCTAGTAGGGTACTCGAGCAGTACTTC
d_gene: .; j_gene: TRBJ2-7; abundance: .; v_gene: TRBV19; len: 14; CDR3aa: CASSPGPPTSEQYF; CDR3nt: TGTGCCAGTAGCCCGGGACCCCCTACATCCGAGCAGTACTTC
d_gene: .; j_gene: TRBJ2-1; abundance: once; v_gene: TRBV6-1; len: 13; CDR3aa: CASSEDGYNEQFF; CDR3nt: TGTGCCAGCAGTGAGGACGGATACAATGAGCAGTTCTTC
d_gene: .; j_gene: TRBJ1-5; abundance: .; v_gene: TRBV7-2; len: 14; CDR3aa: CASSLGRNNQPQHF; CDR3nt: TGTGCCAGCAGCTTAGGCAGGAACAATCAGCCCCAGCATTTT
d_gene: .; j_gene: TRBJ1-5; abundance: .; v_gene: TRBV19; len: 12; CDR3aa: CASSTSNQPQHF; CDR3nt: TGTGCCAGTAGTACTAGCAATCAGCCCCAGCATTTT
d_gene: .; j_gene: TRBJ1-6; abundance: .; v_gene: TRBV6-1; len: 14; CDR3aa: CASSDGGNNSPLHF; CDR3nt: TGTGCCAGCAGTGACGGCGGTAATAATTCACCCCTCCACTTT
d_gene: .; j_gene: TRBJ1-5; abundance: .; v_gene: TRBV27; len: 13; CDR3aa: CASSIGRRIPQHF; CDR3nt: TGTGCCAGCAGTATAGGACGGAGGATACCCCAGCATTTT
d_gene: .; j_gene: TRBJ2-1; abundance: .; v_gene: TRBV5-1; len: 15; CDR3aa: CASSFTGRAYNEQFF; CDR3nt: TGCGCCAGCAGCTTTACCGGGCGGGCCTACAATGAGCAGTTCTTC
d_gene: TRBD2; j_gene: TRBJ2-5; abundance: .; v_gene: TRBV11-3; len: 13; CDR3aa: CASSYGEGEGQYF; CDR3nt: TGTGCCAGCAGTTACGGGGAGGGTGAGGGCCAGTACTTC
d_gene: .; j_gene: TRBJ2-3; abundance: .; v_gene: TRBV4-2; len: 17; CDR3aa: CASSQGETEVFTDTQYF; CDR3nt: TGTGCCAGCAGCCAAGGGGAGACAGAAGTATTCACAGATACGCAGTATTTT
d_gene: .; j_gene: TRBJ2-4; abundance: .; v_gene: TRBV4-1; len: 15; CDR3aa: CASSQDLGRGNIQYF; CDR3nt: TGCGCCAGCAGCCAAGATCTCGGACGGGGAAACATTCAGTACTTC
d_gene: TRBD1; j_gene: TRBJ2-2; abundance: .; v_gene: TRBV10-3; len: 15; CDR3aa: CAISERQGDTGELFF; CDR3nt: TGTGCCATCAGTGAGCGGCAGGGGGACACCGGGGAGCTGTTTTTT
d_gene: .; j_gene: TRBJ1-3; abundance: .; v_gene: TRBV10-2; len: 15; CDR3aa: CASSEDGYAGNTIYF; CDR3nt: TGCGCCAGCAGTGAGGATGGCTACGCTGGAAACACCATATATTTT
d_gene: .; j_gene: TRBJ1-1; abundance: .; v_gene: TRBV12-3/TRBV12-4; len: 13; CDR3aa: CASSLEVGTEAFF; CDR3nt: TGTGCCAGCAGTTTAGAGGTGGGCACTGAAGCTTTCTTT
d_gene: TRBD1; j_gene: TRBJ1-2; abundance: .; v_gene: TRBV2; len: 13; CDR3aa: CASSAGGFYGYTF; CDR3nt: TGTGCCAGCAGCGCAGGGGGATTCTATGGCTACACCTTC
d_gene: .; j_gene: TRBJ2-1; abundance: .; v_gene: TRBV19; len: 13; CDR3aa: CASSGPPRNEQFF; CDR3nt: TGTGCCAGTAGTGGCCCCCCACGCAATGAGCAGTTCTTC
d_gene: .; j_gene: TRBJ2-7; abundance: .; v_gene: TRBV6-2/TRBV6-3; len: 15; CDR3aa: CASSYPGSRSYEQYF; CDR3nt: TGTGCCAGCAGTTACCCCGGGAGTAGGTCCTACGAGCAGTACTTC
d_gene: .; j_gene: TRBJ2-7; abundance: .; v_gene: TRBV30; len: 15; CDR3aa: CAWNPPTGYSYEQYF; CDR3nt: TGTGCCTGGAACCCACCCACGGGGTACTCCTACGAGCAGTACTTC